This T cell receptor beta chain was captured by sequencing in a study of shared clonotypes between healthy human individuals. Study findings and constraints: Sampling covered blood only; tissue repertoires likely differ.

Trimming removed 0 bases from V and 4 bases from J, with 5 bases in between. Germline-derived CDR1 and CDR2 are SGHNT and YYREEE (reference sequence). CDR3 length equals 14 residues. On sorted subsets, replicate PCRs used 150 to 250 ng DNA, or tens of thousands of T cell genomes. Original data processing: Owing to the provision of junction-only sequences devoid of quality scores by immunoSEQ, filtering differed. Repertoires were generated with immunoSEQ multiplex PCR, while TCRdb's copy carries only in-frame clones and drops some. V and J calls and clone size are copied from that table; D and trimming were computed from the DNA. Of about 710,000 clones listed, approximately 72% are singletons. This clone was recorded once. What it binds is unknown.

The chain is built from TRBV5-4 and TRBJ1-6; D remains ambiguous. Specimen: memory CD4+ T cells sorted from blood. Subset in this sample: CD45RA-negative fraction. This TCR was recovered from a woman between 25 and 40 years old in good health. The CDR3 bases are TGTGCCAGCAGCTTGGATCGATATAATTCACCCCTCCACTTT. It specifies CASSLDRYNSPLHF.